This TCR beta chain is from a study of cytomegalovirus exposure and HLA in healthy donors. Trimming removed 5 bases from V and 2 bases from J, with 13 bases in between. The CDR3 covers 14 residues. CDR1 MDHEN and CDR2 SYDVKM come from the germline V gene. TCRdb's copy holds only in-frame clones and misses some; the assay was immunoSEQ multiplex PCR. The data hold 160,000 or so clones, with around 86% observed a single time. The TCR originated in a man between 18 and 35 years old in good health and CMV-seropositive. The chain uses TRBV28 and TRBJ2-7; D may be TRBD1 (5 bases). Sequencing used PBMCs. As DNA, the CDR3 is TGTGCCAGCAGTCAGGGCTCCGAAACCTACGAGCAGTACTTC. The encoded protein is CASSQGSETYEQYF.